This T cell receptor beta chain appears in the sequencing data of a study of T cells in Graves' hyperthyroidism and ophthalmopathy. In this sample, this clonotype turned up once. This CDR3 spans 11 amino acids. Trimming removed 6 bases from V and 6 bases from J, with 8 bases in between. The V gene's germline CDR1 is ENHRY and CDR2 SYGVKD. The investigators amplified TCR beta CDR3 regions from RNA transcripts. The TCR CDR3 was amplified in a first-round RT-PCR using the HTBI primer set. TCRdb fed the multiplex PCR reads into MiXCR, producing one record per CDR3 protein. This sample carries approximately 640,000 distinct CDR3 sequences, just under 45% of them seen once, and the ten largest clones take roughly 7.2%.

The sample consisted of peripheral blood or thyroid tissue (not recorded which). The genes are TRBV10-3 and TRBJ1-2; no clear D. This clonotype originated in an adult man with Graves' disease, either hyperthyroidism or ophthalmopathy (not recorded which). The CDR3 DNA sequence: TGTGCCATCAGGGGGTTAGATGGCTACACCTTC. This translates into CAIRGLDGYTF.